This entry lists 31 T cell receptor beta chains sequenced from one sample in a study of T cell repertoires in cytomegalovirus infection. Each CDR3 protein is one row after TCRdb ran MiXCR on the reads. In the table there are hundreds of thousands of distinct CDR3 sequences, roughly a quarter of which are singletons. Sequenced: CD8+ T cells from PBMCs. The receptors come from a human donor in good health (CMV status not recorded). Some clones in this sample may be carry-over from other donors' samples.

J is TRBJ2-1 and V is TRBV2; TRBD2 agrees at 9 bases. The CDR3 is 16 residues long. From germline, CDR1 is SNHLY and CDR2 FYNNEI. Losses at the gene ends were 2 bases for V and 3 bases for J; bases not matched to a gene: 5. The CDR3 bases are TGTGCCAGCAGTGAATTAGCGGGGGCCTTCTACAATGAGCAGTTCTTC. Translation gives CASSELAGAFYNEQFF.

A note on this clonotype: Possible read error: a much larger clone is one base away. The gene calls are TRBV12-3 or TRBV12-4 and TRBJ2-7; 10 bases are a match to TRBD2. V trimming: 9 bases; J trimming: 5 bases; junction bases outside the gene matches: 10. This CDR3 spans 14 amino acids. CDR3 region: CARQRGGVANEQYV. DNA for the CDR3: TGTGCCAGACAGCGGGGGGGGGTCGCAAACGAGCAGTACGTC.

This clonotype was picked up a small number of times. The chain combines TRBV12-3 or TRBV12-4 with TRBJ2-3; the match to TRBD2 covers 7 bases. J lost 5 bases, V lost 5 bases, and 7 bases had no gene match. This CDR3 is built from 14 residues. The CDR3, as DNA: TGTGCCAGCAGTCCGGCCCGGGGGGTAGATACGCAGTATTTT. Encoded protein: CASSPARGVDTQYF.

This clonotype occurred once. A much larger clone sits a single nucleotide away, making a read error possible. V usage is TRBV11-2 and J usage is TRBJ1-2, with D unclear. The CDR3 runs to 15 residues. CDR1 and CDR2 (germline): SGHAT, FQNNGV. Trimming removed 4 bases at V and 6 bases at J, with 18 bases between. The CDR3 region is CASSSASRRADGYTF. The CDR3 region has the DNA TGTGCCAGCAGCTCAGCTTCCAGGCGAGCGGATGGCTACACCTTC.

This clonotype was seen at least ten times. This chain joins TRBV4-1 and TRBJ2-7; no firm D call. The CDR3 length is 14 residues. Germline lookup yields CDR1 MGHRA and CDR2 YSYEKL. Trimming removed 0 bases at V and 0 bases at J, with 6 bases between. CDR3 sequence: CASSQDPSSYEQYF. DNA for the CDR3: TGCGCCAGCAGCCAAGACCCCAGCTCCTACGAGCAGTACTTC.

On this clonotype: Its ends do not fully match the called genes, so a read error is possible. The chain links TRBV7-2 to TRBJ2-3; maybe TRBD2 (6 bases). From germline, CDR1 is SGHTA and CDR2 FQGNSA. The CDR3 is 13 amino acids. Here the CDR3 DNA reads TGTGCCAGCACCCTAGTCGGGGGAGATATGCAGTATTTT. The encoded protein is CASTLVGGDMQYF.

With respect to this clonotype: The junction shows a germline mismatch at one end, possibly a read error. The chain uses TRBV7-6 and TRBJ2-1, with D perhaps TRBD1 or TRBD2 (6 bases each). The CDR3 has 15 amino acids. CDR1 is SGHVS, CDR2 FNYEAQ, per germline. The CDR3 is CACRRLGGSYNEQFF. CDR3 DNA sequence: TGTGCCTGCAGACGACTAGGGGGCTCCTACAATGAGCAGTTCTTC.

The chain is built from TRBV4-3 and TRBJ1-2; D might be TRBD1 (6 bases). The CDR3 has 16 residues. V lost 3 bases and J 4 bases, leaving 18 bases between the germline ends. Germline loops: CDR1 LGHNA, CDR2 YSLEER. CDR3 protein: CASSQIEGGAVYGYTF. Written as DNA, the CDR3 is TGCGCCAGCAGCCAGATCGAGGGGGGCGCGGTCTATGGCTACACCTTC.

The J gene is TRBJ2-7, the V gene TRBV6-2 or TRBV6-3; 7 bases are shared with TRBD1. Germline CDR1 MNHEY, CDR2 SVGEGT. With 5 bases clipped from V and 4 bases from J, the junction kept 8 bases outside the gene matches. This CDR3 has 14 amino acids. The CDR3: CASSTGVNMYEQYV. The CDR3 DNA reads TGTGCCAGCAGTACAGGGGTGAATATGTACGAGCAGTACGTC.

This clonotype has a handful of counts. CDR3 sequence reads: CASSLRTGLDTEAFF. CDR3 coding DNA: TGCGCCAGCAGCCTTCGGACAGGGCTCGACACTGAAGCTTTCTTT. The rearrangement joins TRBV4-1 to TRBJ1-1, with 8 bases lining up with TRBD1. The length of the CDR3 is 15 residues. Per the germline V gene, CDR1 is MGHRA and CDR2 is YSYEKL. V lost 4 bases, J lost 3 bases, and 7 bases stayed unmatched.

This clonotype occurred many times. The gene calls are TRBV7-2 and TRBJ2-7, with a tentative D call TRBD1 (6 bases). Germline V CDR1 and CDR2: SGHTA, FQGNSA. The CDR3 runs to 13 residues. Trimming shortened V by 4 bases and J by 2 bases, and 9 bases separated the two germline ends. The CDR3 coding sequence is TGTGCCAGCAGCTCCTACAGGGCCTACGAGCAGTACGTC. This sequence encodes CASSSYRAYEQYV.

Details on this clonotype: The junction differs from germline at one of its ends, possibly a read error. The chain is built from TRBV11-3 and TRBJ2-1; D is perhaps TRBD1 (6 bases). CDR1 is SGHNT and CDR2 is YENEEA in the germline V gene. CDR3 length: 17 amino acids. CDR3 nucleotides: TGTGCCAACAGCCCAGGGGAGAGCGCCACCTCCTACAATGAGCAGTTCTTC. This sequence encodes CANSPGESATSYNEQFF.

This rearrangement joins TRBV27 to TRBJ1-2; perhaps TRBD1 as D (5 bases). Germline V lookup: CDR1 MNHEY, CDR2 SMNVEV (reference sequence). V shed 6 bases and J shed 6 bases, with 26 bases lying between them. This CDR3 is built from 17 residues. The CDR3 nucleotides are TGTGCCAGCAGCACCAAGGACACCACTCCACCTATGGATGGCTACACCTTC. Its protein product is CASSTKDTTPPMDGYTF.

This clonotype was seen many times. The chain is built from TRBV7-2 and TRBJ2-3; 11 bases align to TRBD2. With V trimmed by 4 bases and J by 0 bases, 9 bases remained unmatched. The CDR3 loop spans 18 amino acids. CDR1 is SGHTA, CDR2 FQGNSA, per germline. This chain's CDR3 is CASSSRPTSGASTDTQYF. The CDR3 DNA reads TGTGCCAGCAGCTCCAGACCGACTAGCGGGGCTAGCACAGATACGCAGTATTTT.

The chain uses TRBV29-1 and TRBJ1-1; 10 bases are shared with TRBD1. CDR3 length: 14 amino acids. CDR1 and CDR2 from the germline V gene are SQVTM and ANQGSEA. The CDR3 loop reads CSGMRQGANTEAFF. The CDR3 DNA follows: TGCTCCGGAATGCGACAGGGGGCGAACACTGAAGCTTTCTTT.

The chain joins TRBV19 to TRBJ1-5; TRBD1 is a possible D gene (6 bases). The CDR3 has 17 amino acids. Germline loops: CDR1 LNHDA, CDR2 SQIVND (reference sequence). Between the trimmed V and J ends, which lost 5 bases and 0 bases, there was a span of 17 bases. The CDR3 protein is CASSGTPRGYSNQPQHF. The CDR3 nucleotides read TGTGCCAGTAGTGGGACACCAAGGGGGTATAGCAATCAGCCCCAGCATTTT.

This clonotype was detected a few times. This rearrangement joins TRBV28 to TRBJ2-7; the match to TRBD1 covers 8 bases. The CDR3 contains 13 residues. The V and J ends lost 10 bases and 4 bases, in that order; junction bases with no gene match: 9. Germline assignment: CDR1 MDHEN and CDR2 SYDVKM. The CDR3 sequence: CANRQGPGYEQYF. In DNA, the CDR3 is TGTGCCAACAGACAGGGGCCGGGATACGAGCAGTACTTC.

The table lists this clonotype with a few counts. The genes are TRBV24-1 and TRBJ2-1, with no clear D. This CDR3 comprises 12 residues. Trimming shortened V by 7 bases and J by 8 bases, and 11 bases separated the two germline ends. The V gene's germline CDR1 is KGHDR and CDR2 SFDVKD. The CDR3 region is CATSVSSDEQFF. In nucleotides, the CDR3 is TGTGCCACCAGCGTATCGTCCGATGAGCAGTTCTTC.

This clonotype was picked up many times. The V gene is TRBV10-1, the J gene TRBJ1-1; D is unresolved. Trimming removed 0 bases at V and 1 base at J, with 6 bases between. The CDR3 totals 14 residues. Germline values: CDR1 WNHNN, CDR2 SYGVQD (reference sequence). The CDR3 here is CASSESRQNTEAFF. DNA for the CDR3: TGCGCCAGCAGTGAGTCGAGGCAGAACACTGAAGCTTTCTTT.

J is TRBJ1-5 and V is TRBV15, with 7 bases aligning to TRBD1. V trimming: 5 bases; J trimming: 6 bases; junction bases outside the gene matches: 4. The CDR3 runs 13 residues. From germline, CDR1 is LNHNV and CDR2 YYDKDF (reference sequence). Here the CDR3 reads CATSSTGTQPQHF. The CDR3, as DNA: TGTGCCACCAGCTCGACAGGGACTCAGCCCCAGCATTTT. The whole variable domain, filled in from reference TRBV15 and TRBJ1-5, reads DAMVIQNPRYQVTQFGKPVTLSCSQTLNHNVMYWYQQKSSQAPKLLFHYYDKDFNNEADTPDNFQSRRPNTSFCFLDIRSPGLGDTAMYLCATSSTGTQPQHFGDGTRLSIL.

The gene calls are TRBV7-9 and TRBJ2-7; D remains unclear. CDR1 is SEHNR and CDR2 is FQNEAQ in the germline V gene (reference sequence). Trimming shortened V by 7 bases and J by 3 bases, and 13 bases separated the two germline ends. The CDR3 length is 13 residues. The CDR3: CASNPDGFYEQYF. CDR3 bases: TGTGCCAGCAACCCGGACGGATTCTACGAGCAGTACTTC.

Notes on this clonotype: This sequence may be a read error, since a much larger clone differs from it by one base. The chain links TRBV7-6 to TRBJ2-7; 11 bases are shared with TRBD2. The CDR3 consists of 15 residues. CDR1 and CDR2 from the germline V gene are SGHVS and FNYEAQ. The V segment lost 3 bases and the J segment 1 base; nucleotides outside the gene matches: 2. CDR3 sequence reads: CASSFSGGVSYEQYF. CDR3 DNA sequence: TGTGCCAGCAGCTTTAGCGGGGGGGTTTCCTACGAGCAGTACTTC.

The rearrangement links TRBV6-2 or TRBV6-3 to TRBJ2-7; tentatively, D is TRBD1 or TRBD2 (5 bases each). This CDR3 contains 13 residues. The V and J ends lost 2 bases and 4 bases respectively, with 9 bases between them. The germline gives CDR1 MNHEY, CDR2 SVGEGT. CDR3 sequence: CASSYGDPYEQYV. Here the CDR3 DNA reads TGTGCCAGCAGTTACGGGGACCCATACGAGCAGTACGTC.

The chain combines TRBV10-3 with TRBJ2-1, with D uncertain. CDR1 and CDR2 from the germline V gene are ENHRY and SYGVKD. The CDR3 loop spans 11 amino acids. The V and J ends lost 11 bases and 5 bases respectively, with 10 bases between them. The CDR3 spells CALGSHNEQFF. CDR3 sequence (DNA): TGTGCCCTGGGAAGCCACAATGAGCAGTTCTTC.

This clonotype was picked up many times. The V gene is TRBV7-6, the J gene TRBJ1-2; tentatively, D is TRBD1 (5 bases). This CDR3 is built from 15 residues. The germline gives CDR1 SGHVS, CDR2 FNYEAQ. V shed 4 bases and J shed 4 bases, with 16 bases lying between them. CDR3 residues: CASSSTAGTVYGYTF. For the CDR3, the DNA is TGTGCCAGCAGCTCCACCGCCGGGACTGTCTATGGCTACACCTTC.

This clonotype was counted a single time. The V call is TRBV28, the J call TRBJ2-3, with D perhaps matching TRBD1 (5 bases). Trimming cost V 4 bases and J 5 bases, with 13 bases left between them. The CDR3 has 14 residues. Germline V gives CDR1 MDHEN, CDR2 SYDVKM. CDR3 loop: CASSWTSGLDTQYF. CDR3 in DNA: TGTGCCAGCAGTTGGACATCTGGCCTAGATACGCAGTATTTT.

This clonotype was detected a few times. The CDR3 loop is CASSYPTGGIYNEQFF. The CDR3 nucleotides read TGTGCCAGCAGTTACCCGACAGGGGGGATCTACAATGAGCAGTTCTTC. The chain combines TRBV6-2 or TRBV6-3 with TRBJ2-1, with TRBD1 identical over 9 bases. This CDR3 comprises 16 residues. The germline V gene encodes CDR1 MNHEY and CDR2 SVGEGT. V shed 2 bases, J shed 3 bases, and the junction held 5 bases outside the gene matches.

V and J are TRBV29-1 and TRBJ2-2; TRBD1 aligns across 7 bases. The germline V gene has CDR1 SQVTM and CDR2 ANQGSEA. CDR3 length: 14 amino acids. V shed 4 bases and J 6 bases; nucleotides not matched to a gene: 8. The CDR3 protein is CSVVGGDVSGELFF. CDR3 sequence (DNA): TGCAGCGTTGTAGGGGGCGATGTATCCGGGGAGCTGTTTTTT.

This clonotype was seen a few times. This rearrangement joins TRBV20-1 to TRBJ2-7, with D possibly matching TRBD1 (6 bases). With 2 bases removed from V and 1 base from J, the gap between germline ends came to 9 bases. The germline gives CDR1 DFQATT, CDR2 SNEGSKA (reference sequence). This CDR3 is built from 13 residues. CDR3 DNA sequence: TGCAGTGCTAGATTACAGGGATCCTACGAGCAGTACTTC. It codes for CSARLQGSYEQYF.

In this sample, this clonotype turned up a few times. The chain has TRBV20-1 and TRBJ1-1; unclear D gene. The ends were cut back, 6 bases at V and 7 bases at J, with 9 bases in the middle. CDR1 DFQATT and CDR2 SNEGSKA come from the germline V gene (reference sequence). The CDR3 has 10 amino acids. The CDR3 region has the DNA TGCAGTGCGCCCCCAGGTGAAGCTTTCTTT. It codes for CSAPPGEAFF.

This chain uses TRBV29-1 with TRBJ1-1; weak D call: TRBD1 (5 bases). The ends were cut back, 6 bases at V and 4 bases at J, with 21 bases in the middle. CDR3 size: 15 residues. Germline V gene sequence: CDR1 SQVTM, CDR2 ANQGSEA. The CDR3 reads CSVPLRGQGVTEAFF. Here the CDR3 DNA reads TGCAGCGTACCTCTCCGGGGCCAGGGAGTCACTGAAGCTTTCTTT.